Listed here are 8 T cell receptor beta chains from one sample, sequenced in a study of T cells after yellow fever vaccination. Each CDR3 protein gets one entry after TCRdb re-called the 5' RACE reads with MiXCR. The sample lists more than 35,000 distinct CDR3 sequences, 6.8% occurring once. The sequencing here drew on CD8+ T cells not binding an NS4B(214-222) dextramer, sorted from PBMCs, taken 45 days after the yellow fever booster vaccination. The receptors stem from a man aged 25-40 years who received the YFV17D yellow fever vaccine.

This clonotype was counted only a few times. The V gene is TRBV7-9, the J gene TRBJ2-1; 9 nucleotides align to TRBD2. The CDR3 is made up of 16 amino acids. Germline trimming cut 6 bases from V and 8 bases from J; bases unmatched to any gene: 14. Germline V gives CDR1 SEHNR, CDR2 FQNEAQ (reference sequence). The CDR3 DNA follows: TGTGCCAGCAGTAATCATCGTTCTAGCGGGATTGATGAGCAGTTCTTC. Protein product: CASSNHRSSGIDEQFF.

The table lists this clonotype with many counts. The V call is TRBV20-1, the J call TRBJ2-3, with D tentatively TRBD2 (5 bases). The CDR3 has 14 residues. The V end lost 1 base, the J end lost 6 bases, and 14 bases lay between the germline ends. Per germline, CDR1 DFQATT and CDR2 SNEGSKA (reference sequence). The chain's CDR3 is CSARAAGGMDTQYF. As DNA, the CDR3 is TGCAGTGCTAGAGCTGCGGGTGGGATGGATACGCAGTATTTT.

This clonotype has at least ten counts. The chain recombines TRBV14 with TRBJ2-4; 8 nucleotides line up with TRBD2. V dropped 0 bases and J dropped 1; count of bases not matched to a gene: 8. Germline V lookup: CDR1 SGHDN, CDR2 FVKESK. The CDR3 is 18 residues long. In DNA form, the CDR3 reads TGTGCCAGCAGCCAAGAGTGGGCTCCGGGGGGGGCCAAAAACATTCAGTACTTC. This sequence encodes CASSQEWAPGGAKNIQYF.

In its sample, this clonotype was seen many times. The V gene is TRBV20-1, the J gene TRBJ2-1; 8 bases are shared with TRBD1. Germline V gene sequence: CDR1 DFQATT, CDR2 SNEGSKA (reference sequence). The CDR3 is 12 residues long. DNA of the CDR3: TGCAGCCACGACAGGGGTGATTATGAGCAGTTCTTC. Translating it yields CSHDRGDYEQFF.

This clonotype was seen ten or more times. This rearrangement joins TRBV28 to TRBJ2-5; D gene ambiguous. Germline assignment: CDR1 MDHEN and CDR2 SYDVKM. CDR3 size: 13 residues. The ends were cut back, 4 bases at V and 5 bases at J, with 11 bases in the middle. CDR3 sequence: CASSSTLGETQYF. CDR3 in DNA: TGTGCCAGCAGTTCCACCCTGGGGGAGACCCAGTACTTC.

This clonotype appeared many times. The rearrangement links TRBV12-3 or TRBV12-4 to TRBJ1-1; 8 nucleotides match TRBD1. The CDR3 is 15 amino acids. The V and J ends lost 2 bases and 5 bases, in that order; junction bases with no gene match: 7. The CDR3 loop is CASSLSQGGGTEAFF. The DNA of the CDR3 is TGTGCCAGCAGTTTATCACAGGGGGGTGGGACTGAAGCTTTCTTT.

In regard to this clonotype: Being one base from a much bigger clone, this may be a read error. The gene calls are TRBV4-3 and TRBJ1-1, with D tentatively TRBD1 (5 bases). Germline CDR1 LGHNA, CDR2 YSLEER. The CDR3 runs 16 residues. The V gene lost 1 base and the J gene lost 7 bases, with 19 bases spanning the gap. The CDR3, as DNA: TGCGCCAGCAGCCAAGTAGGAGGACGGGGGAGGAATGAAGCTTTCTTT. It yields the protein CASSQVGGRGRNEAFF.

This clonotype came up many times. The chain joins TRBV6-1 to TRBJ2-1; the D gene is possibly TRBD2 (6 bases). V was cut by 7 bases and J by 2 bases, with 18 bases left in between. Looked up from germline, CDR1 is MNHNS and CDR2 is SASEGT. This CDR3 has 16 residues. As DNA, the CDR3 is TGTGCCAGCATTGGTAGCGGAATATTAACCTACAATGAGCAGTTCTTC. Residues: CASIGSGILTYNEQFF.